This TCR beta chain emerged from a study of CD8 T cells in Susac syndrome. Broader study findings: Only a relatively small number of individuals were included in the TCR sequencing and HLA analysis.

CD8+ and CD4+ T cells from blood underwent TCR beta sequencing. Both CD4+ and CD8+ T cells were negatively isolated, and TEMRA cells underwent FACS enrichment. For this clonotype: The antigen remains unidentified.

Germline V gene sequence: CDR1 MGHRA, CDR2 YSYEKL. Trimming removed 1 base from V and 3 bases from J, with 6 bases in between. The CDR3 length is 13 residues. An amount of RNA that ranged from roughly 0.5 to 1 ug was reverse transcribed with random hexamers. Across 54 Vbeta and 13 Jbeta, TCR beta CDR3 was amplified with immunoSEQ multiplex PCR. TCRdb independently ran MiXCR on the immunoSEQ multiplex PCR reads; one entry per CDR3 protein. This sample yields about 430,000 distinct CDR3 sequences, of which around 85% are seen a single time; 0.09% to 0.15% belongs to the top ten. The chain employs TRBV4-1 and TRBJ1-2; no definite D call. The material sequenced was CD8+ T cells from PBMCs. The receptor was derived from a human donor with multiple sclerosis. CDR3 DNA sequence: TGCGCCAGCAGCCAAGGGGGAGACTATGGCTACACCTTC. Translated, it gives CASSQGGDYGYTF.